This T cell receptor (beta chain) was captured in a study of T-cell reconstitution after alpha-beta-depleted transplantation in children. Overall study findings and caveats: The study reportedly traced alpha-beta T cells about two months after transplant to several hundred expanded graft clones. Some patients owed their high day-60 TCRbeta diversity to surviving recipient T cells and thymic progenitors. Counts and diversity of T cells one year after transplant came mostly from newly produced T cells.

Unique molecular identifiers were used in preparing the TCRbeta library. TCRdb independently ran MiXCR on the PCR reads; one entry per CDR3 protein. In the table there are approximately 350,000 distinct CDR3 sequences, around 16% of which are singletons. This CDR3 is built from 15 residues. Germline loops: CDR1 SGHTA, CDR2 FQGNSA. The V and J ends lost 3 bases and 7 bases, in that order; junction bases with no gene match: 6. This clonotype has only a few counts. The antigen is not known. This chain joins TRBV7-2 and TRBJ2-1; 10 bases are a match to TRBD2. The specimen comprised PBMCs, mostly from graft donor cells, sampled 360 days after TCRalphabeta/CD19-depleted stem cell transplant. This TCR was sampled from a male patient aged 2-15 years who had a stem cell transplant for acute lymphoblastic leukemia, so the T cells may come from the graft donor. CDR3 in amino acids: CASSFWTSGANEQFF. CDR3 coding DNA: TGTGCCAGCAGCTTTTGGACTAGCGGTGCGAATGAGCAGTTCTTC.